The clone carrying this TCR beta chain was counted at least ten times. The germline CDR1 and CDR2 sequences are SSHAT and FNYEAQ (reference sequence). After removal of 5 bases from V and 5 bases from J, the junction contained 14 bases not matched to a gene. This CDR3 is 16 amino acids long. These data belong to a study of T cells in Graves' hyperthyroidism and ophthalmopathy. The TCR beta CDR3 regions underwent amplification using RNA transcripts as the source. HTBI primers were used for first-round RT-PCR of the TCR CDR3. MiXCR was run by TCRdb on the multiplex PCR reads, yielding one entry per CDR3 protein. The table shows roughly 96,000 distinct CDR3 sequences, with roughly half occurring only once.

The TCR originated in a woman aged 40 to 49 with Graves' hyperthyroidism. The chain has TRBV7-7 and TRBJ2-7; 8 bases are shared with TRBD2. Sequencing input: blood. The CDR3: CASSQNSGTSLDEQYF. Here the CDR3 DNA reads TGTGCCAGCAGCCAAAACTCCGGGACTAGTCTGGACGAGCAGTACTTC.